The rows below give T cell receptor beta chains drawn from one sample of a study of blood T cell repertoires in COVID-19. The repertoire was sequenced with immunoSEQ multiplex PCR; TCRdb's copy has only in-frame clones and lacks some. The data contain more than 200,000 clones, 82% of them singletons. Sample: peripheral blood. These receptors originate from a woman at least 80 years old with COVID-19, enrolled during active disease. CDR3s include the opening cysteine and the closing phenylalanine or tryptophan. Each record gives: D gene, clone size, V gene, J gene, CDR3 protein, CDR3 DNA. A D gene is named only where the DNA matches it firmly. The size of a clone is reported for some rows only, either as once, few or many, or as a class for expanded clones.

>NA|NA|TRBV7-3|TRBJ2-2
CASSLSSAGELFF
TGTGCCAGCAGCTTAAGTAGCGCCGGGGAGCTGTTTTTT
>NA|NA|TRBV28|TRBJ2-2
CASSSGTGELFF
TGTGCCAGCAGCTCCGGTACCGGGGAGCTGTTTTTT
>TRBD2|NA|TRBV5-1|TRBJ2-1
CASTRTSGSSYNEQFF
TGCGCCAGCACCCGGACTAGCGGGAGCTCCTACAATGAGCAGTTCTTC
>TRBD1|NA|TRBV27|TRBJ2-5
CASRELGGSETQYF
TGTGCCAGCAGGGAGTTAGGGGGCAGTGAGACCCAGTACTTC
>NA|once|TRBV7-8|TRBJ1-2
CASSLGTAKYGYTF
TGTGCCAGCAGCTTAGGGACAGCAAAATATGGCTACACCTTC
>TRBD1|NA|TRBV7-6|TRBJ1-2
CASSSGQGGNNYGYTF
TGTGCCAGCAGCTCCGGACAGGGGGGGAATAACTATGGCTACACCTTC
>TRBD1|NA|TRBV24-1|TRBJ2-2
CATSDPTGAGGELFF
TGTGCCACCAGTGACCCAACAGGGGCGGGCGGGGAGCTGTTTTTT
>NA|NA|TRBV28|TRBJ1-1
CASRSIEAFF
TGTGCCAGCCGCTCTATTGAAGCTTTCTTT
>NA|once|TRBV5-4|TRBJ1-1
CASSLPTRPMNTEAFF
TGTGCCAGCAGCCTCCCGACAAGGCCTATGAACACTGAAGCTTTCTTT
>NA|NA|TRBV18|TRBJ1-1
CASSPQVNTEAFF
TGTGCCAGCTCACCTCAGGTTAACACTGAAGCTTTCTTT
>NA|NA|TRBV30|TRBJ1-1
CAWTGKTEAFF
TGTGCCTGGACAGGCAAGACTGAAGCTTTCTTT